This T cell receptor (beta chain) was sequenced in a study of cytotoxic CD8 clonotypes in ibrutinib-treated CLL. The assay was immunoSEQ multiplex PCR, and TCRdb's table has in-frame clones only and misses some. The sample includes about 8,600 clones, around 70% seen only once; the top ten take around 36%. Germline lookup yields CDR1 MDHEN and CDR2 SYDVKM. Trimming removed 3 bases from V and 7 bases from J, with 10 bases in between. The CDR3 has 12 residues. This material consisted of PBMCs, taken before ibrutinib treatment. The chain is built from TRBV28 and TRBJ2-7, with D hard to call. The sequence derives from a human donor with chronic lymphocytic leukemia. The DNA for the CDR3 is TGTGCCAGCAGTTTTCGCCAGCTAGAGCAGTACTTC. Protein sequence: CASSFRQLEQYF.